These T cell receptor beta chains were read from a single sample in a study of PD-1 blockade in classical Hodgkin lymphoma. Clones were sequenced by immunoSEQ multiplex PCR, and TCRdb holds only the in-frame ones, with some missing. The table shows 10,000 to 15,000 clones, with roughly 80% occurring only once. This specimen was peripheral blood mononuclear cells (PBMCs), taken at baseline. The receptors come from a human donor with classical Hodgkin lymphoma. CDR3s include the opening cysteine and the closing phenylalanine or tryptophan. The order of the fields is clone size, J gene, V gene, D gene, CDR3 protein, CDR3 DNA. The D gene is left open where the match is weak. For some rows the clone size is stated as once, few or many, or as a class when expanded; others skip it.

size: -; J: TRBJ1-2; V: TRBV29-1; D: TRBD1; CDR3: CSVDAPGQGVDGYTF; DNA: TGCAGCGTTGATGCTCCGGGACAGGGAGTGGATGGCTACACCTTC
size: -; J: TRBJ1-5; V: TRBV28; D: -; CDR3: CASSFRGSGQPQHF; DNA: TGTGCCAGCAGTTTTCGAGGGTCGGGTCAGCCCCAGCATTTT
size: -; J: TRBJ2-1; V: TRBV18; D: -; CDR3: CASSPTGIGSSYNEQFF; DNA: TGTGCCAGCTCGCCTACAGGGATTGGCTCCTCTTACAATGAGCAGTTCTTC
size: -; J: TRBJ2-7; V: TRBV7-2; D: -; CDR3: CASSLGPEQYF; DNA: TGTGCCAGCAGCTTAGGCCCCGAGCAGTACTTC
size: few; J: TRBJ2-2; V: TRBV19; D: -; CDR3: CASSLRGTSGTGELFF; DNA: TGTGCCAGTAGTCTCCGCGGGACAAGTGGCACCGGGGAGCTGTTTTTT
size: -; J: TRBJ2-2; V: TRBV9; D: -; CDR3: CASSVESSGSVLRYTGELFF; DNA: TGTGCCAGCAGCGTAGAATCATCAGGGTCAGTGCTACGGTACACCGGGGAGCTGTTTTTT
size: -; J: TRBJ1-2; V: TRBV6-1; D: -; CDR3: CASSPHGAPNYGYTF; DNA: TGTGCCAGCAGTCCTCACGGAGCTCCTAACTATGGCTACACCTTC
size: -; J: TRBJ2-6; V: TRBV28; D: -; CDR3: CAVFGGTGANVLTF; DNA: TGTGCCGTTTTCGGTGGTACTGGGGCCAACGTCCTGACTTTC
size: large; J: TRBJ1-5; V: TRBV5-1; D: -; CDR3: CASSSSGDQPQHF; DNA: TGCGCCAGCAGCTCATCAGGGGACCAGCCCCAGCATTTT
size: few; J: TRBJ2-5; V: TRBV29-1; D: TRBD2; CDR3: CSVPGGPTYETQYF; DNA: TGCAGCGTTCCGGGAGGGCCGACGTACGAGACCCAGTACTTC
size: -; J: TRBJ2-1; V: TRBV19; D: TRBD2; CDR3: CASKGREGFYEQFF; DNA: TGTGCCAGTAAGGGGCGGGAGGGCTTCTATGAGCAGTTCTTC
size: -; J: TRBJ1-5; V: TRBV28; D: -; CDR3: CASTIGYANQPQHF; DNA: TGTGCCAGCACCATTGGATATGCCAATCAGCCCCAGCATTTT
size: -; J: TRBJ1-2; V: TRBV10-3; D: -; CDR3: CASRGGLGSGYTF; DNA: TGTGCCAGTCGCGGTGGTTTGGGGAGTGGCTACACCTTC
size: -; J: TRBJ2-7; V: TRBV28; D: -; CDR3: CASSLWAVPYEQYF; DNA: TGTGCCAGCAGTTTATGGGCCGTCCCCTACGAGCAGTACTTC
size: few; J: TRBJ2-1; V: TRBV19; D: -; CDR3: CASSRNSGVISYNEQFF; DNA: TGTGCCAGTAGTAGGAATAGCGGTGTTATCTCCTACAATGAGCAGTTCTTC
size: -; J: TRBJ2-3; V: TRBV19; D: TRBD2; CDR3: CASSNPGLATSTDTQYF; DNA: TGTGCCAGTAGTAACCCGGGACTAGCGACTAGCACAGATACGCAGTATTTT
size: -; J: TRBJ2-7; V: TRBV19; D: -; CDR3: CASSVGRSYEQYF; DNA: TGTGCCAGTAGTGTGGGACGCTCCTACGAGCAGTACTTC
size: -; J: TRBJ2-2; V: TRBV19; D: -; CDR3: CASSMNWDTANTGELFF; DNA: TGTGCCAGTAGTATGAATTGGGACACCGCGAACACCGGGGAGCTGTTTTTT
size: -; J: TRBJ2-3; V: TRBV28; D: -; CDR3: CASSFSRIGTQYF; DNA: TGTGCCAGCAGTTTTAGTCGGATAGGTACGCAGTATTTT
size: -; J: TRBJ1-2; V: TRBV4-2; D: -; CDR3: CASSQGAKGTYGYTF; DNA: TGTGCCAGCAGCCAAGGGGCGAAGGGAACCTATGGCTACACCTTC
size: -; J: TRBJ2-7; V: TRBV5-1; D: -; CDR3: CASSLGDYEQYF; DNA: TGCGCCAGCAGCTTGGGGGATTACGAGCAGTACTTC
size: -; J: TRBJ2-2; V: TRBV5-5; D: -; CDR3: CASSLVSGELFF; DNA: TGTGCCAGCAGCTTGGTTTCGGGGGAGCTGTTTTTT
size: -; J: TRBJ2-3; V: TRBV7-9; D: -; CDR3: CASEESGTTTDTQYF; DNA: TGTGCCAGCGAGGAGTCGGGGACAACCACAGATACGCAGTATTTT
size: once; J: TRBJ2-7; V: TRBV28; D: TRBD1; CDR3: CASLNDRDSYEQYF; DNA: TGTGCCAGCCTAAACGACAGGGATTCCTACGAGCAGTACTTC
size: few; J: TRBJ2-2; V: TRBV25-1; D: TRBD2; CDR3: CASSRAGAGNTGELFF; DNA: TGTGCCAGCAGTCGAGCGGGAGCAGGAAACACCGGGGAGCTGTTTTTT
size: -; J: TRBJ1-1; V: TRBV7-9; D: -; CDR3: CASSPQRGVGDTEAFF; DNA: TGTGCCAGCAGCCCTCAGAGGGGGGTAGGGGATACTGAAGCTTTCTTT
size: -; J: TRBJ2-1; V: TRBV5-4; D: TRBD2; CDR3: CASSWTSGSHEQFF; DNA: TGTGCCAGCAGCTGGACTAGCGGGAGCCATGAGCAGTTCTTC